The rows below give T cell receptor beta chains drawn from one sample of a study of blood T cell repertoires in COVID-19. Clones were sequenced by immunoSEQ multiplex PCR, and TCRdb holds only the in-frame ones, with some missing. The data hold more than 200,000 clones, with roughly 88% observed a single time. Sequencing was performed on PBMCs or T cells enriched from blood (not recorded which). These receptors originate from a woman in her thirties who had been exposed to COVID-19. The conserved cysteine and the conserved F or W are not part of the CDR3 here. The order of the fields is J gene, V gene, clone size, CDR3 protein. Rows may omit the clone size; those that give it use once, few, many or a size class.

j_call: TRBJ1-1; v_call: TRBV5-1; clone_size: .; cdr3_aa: ASSLVRQGKRGTEAF
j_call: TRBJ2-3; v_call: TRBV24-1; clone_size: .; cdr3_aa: ATSDRRLAGFQDTQY
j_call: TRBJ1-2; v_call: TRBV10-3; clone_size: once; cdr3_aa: AISADRNYGYT
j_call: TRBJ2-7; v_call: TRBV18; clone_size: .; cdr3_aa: ASSPQDSYEQY
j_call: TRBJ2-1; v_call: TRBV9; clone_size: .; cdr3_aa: ASSGGLAEPSYNEQF
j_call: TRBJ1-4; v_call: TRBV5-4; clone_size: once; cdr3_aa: ASSSDRVLPNEKLF
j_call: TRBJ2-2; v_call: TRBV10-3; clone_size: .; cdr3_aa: AISESQRPGELF
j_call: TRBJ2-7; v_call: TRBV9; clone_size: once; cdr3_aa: ASSPVQGYEQY
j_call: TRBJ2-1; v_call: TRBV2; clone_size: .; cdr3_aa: ATGLADNEQF
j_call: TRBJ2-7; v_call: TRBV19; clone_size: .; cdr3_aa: ASSIYASGSQNEQY
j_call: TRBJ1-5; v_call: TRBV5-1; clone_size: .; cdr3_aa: ASSFGESNQPQH
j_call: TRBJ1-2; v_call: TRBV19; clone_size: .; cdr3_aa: ASSPAAGQQLGYT
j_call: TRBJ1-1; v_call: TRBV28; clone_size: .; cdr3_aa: ASSLEIRGEAF
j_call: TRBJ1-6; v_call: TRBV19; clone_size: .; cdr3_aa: ASSMFRQGNRSPLH
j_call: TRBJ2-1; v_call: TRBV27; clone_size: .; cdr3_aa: ASSLRQRSTYNEQF